The 29 T cell receptor beta chains given below trace back to one sample, sequenced in a study of blood T cell repertoires in COVID-19. Generated by immunoSEQ multiplex PCR, the TCRdb table keeps only in-frame clones and is missing some. The data hold approximately 170,000 clones, with about 80% observed a single time. Sequences were obtained from peripheral blood. Every receptor here comes from a man in his 70s with active or convalescent COVID-19.

This chain connects TRBV9 to TRBJ2-1; 7 positions agree with TRBD2. The CDR3 loop spans 15 amino acids. The V gene's germline CDR1 is SGDLS and CDR2 YYNGEE. J lost 4 bases, V lost 0 bases, and 4 bases had no gene match. The CDR3 here is CASSVGLAVYNEQFF. The CDR3 DNA reads as TGTGCCAGCAGCGTAGGTCTAGCGGTATACAATGAGCAGTTCTTC.

The CDR3 reads CASSEGGRGPGEQYF. The CDR3 DNA follows: TGTGCCAGCAGTGAAGGCGGCAGGGGACCCGGCGAGCAGTACTTC. The chain joins TRBV2 to TRBJ2-7; D is possibly TRBD1 (6 bases). Trimming stripped 1 base from V and 6 bases from J, with 16 bases between. Per the germline V gene, CDR1 is SNHLY and CDR2 is FYNNEI. CDR3 size: 15 residues.

The chain carries TRBV12-5 and TRBJ1-5; 8 bases line up with TRBD1. Germline V gives CDR1 LGHNT, CDR2 FRNRAP. This CDR3 region has 13 residues. Trimming took 7 bases from V and 6 from J; bases not matched to a gene: 5. The CDR3 loop is CASDTGGSQPQHF. Written as DNA, the CDR3 is TGTGCTAGTGATACAGGGGGAAGTCAGCCCCAGCATTTT.

This chain uses TRBV21-1 with TRBJ1-1; the D call in the table, TRBD1, was not verified against the DNA. TRBV21-1 is a pseudogene. The CDR3 is 16 amino acids. The CDR3 loop is CASSVRDRGRDTEAFF. For the CDR3, the DNA is TGTGCCAGCAGCGTCCGGGACAGGGGGCGAGACACTGAAGCTTTCTTT.

This sequence joins TRBV10-3 and TRBJ1-3, with D possibly being TRBD1 (6 bases). This CDR3 spans 17 amino acids. Trimming cost V 4 bases and J 1 base, with 17 bases left between them. Germline V gene lookup returns CDR1 ENHRY and CDR2 SYGVKD. The CDR3 loop reads CAISVEWAGDSGNTIYF. For the CDR3, the DNA is TGTGCCATCAGTGTCGAGTGGGCAGGGGATTCTGGAAACACCATATATTTT.

The rearrangement uses TRBV24-1 and TRBJ2-1; 7 nucleotides agree with TRBD2. V lost 2 bases, J lost 2 bases, and 2 bases stayed unmatched. Germline CDR1 and CDR2: KGHDR and SFDVKD. CDR3 length: 15 residues. The CDR3 DNA reads as TGTGCCACCAGTGATTCTGGGAGGGCCTACAATGAGCAGTTCTTC. Amino acid sequence: CATSDSGRAYNEQFF.

The chain has TRBV5-6 and TRBJ2-1, with 7 bases matching TRBD1. The CDR3 spans 16 residues. The V and J ends lost 5 bases and 5 bases, in that order; junction bases with no gene match: 13. Germline values: CDR1 SGHDT, CDR2 YYEEEE. The chain's CDR3 is CASSWFPGQTDNEQFF. In DNA form, the CDR3 reads TGTGCCAGCAGTTGGTTCCCGGGACAGACGGACAATGAGCAGTTCTTC.

The rearrangement links TRBV7-9 to TRBJ2-1; 9 nucleotides line up with TRBD2. The CDR3 has 15 residues. Germline V CDR1 and CDR2: SEHNR, FQNEAQ (reference sequence). The V and J ends lost 1 base and 7 bases, in that order; junction bases with no gene match: 5. CDR3 DNA sequence: TGTGCCAGCAGCTTAGGTGGGACTAGCTTTAATGAGCAGTTCTTC. It specifies CASSLGGTSFNEQFF.

V usage is TRBV15 and J usage is TRBJ1-4; 8 positions match TRBD1. V shed 3 bases, J shed 8 bases, and the junction held 5 bases outside the gene matches. Germline-derived CDR1 and CDR2 are LNHNV and YYDKDF (reference sequence). The CDR3 is made up of 14 amino acids. The CDR3: CATSSRQGREKLFF. CDR3 coding DNA: TGTGCCACCAGCAGTCGACAGGGGAGAGAAAAACTGTTTTTT. The whole variable domain, remainder taken from reference TRBV15 and TRBJ1-4, is DAMVIQNPRYQVTQFGKPVTLSCSQTLNHNVMYWYQQKSSQAPKLLFHYYDKDFNNEADTPDNFQSRRPNTSFCFLDIRSPGLGDTAMYLCATSSRQGREKLFFGSGTQLSVL.

The rearrangement joins TRBV5-1 to TRBJ1-1; maybe TRBD1 (5 bases). The CDR3 is 17 amino acids. Germline V gene data show CDR1 as SGHRS and CDR2 as YFSETQ. Deletions cut 1 base from V and 11 bases from J, with 27 bases between. CDR3 region: CASSLKAQGHRMVKAFF. The CDR3, as DNA: TGCGCCAGCAGCTTGAAGGCCCAGGGCCACAGGATGGTGAAGGCTTTCTTT.

The chain has TRBV5-1 and TRBJ2-7; 8 nucleotides align to TRBD2. The V gene's germline CDR1 is SGHRS and CDR2 YFSETQ. V shed 7 bases and J 7 bases; nucleotides not matched to a gene: 7. The CDR3 has 12 residues. This CDR3 is CASSGGLGEQYF. CDR3 nucleotide sequence: TGCGCCAGCTCGGGGGGGCTCGGGGAGCAGTACTTC.

V usage is TRBV12-5 and J usage is TRBJ2-3, with 10 positions matching TRBD2. CDR1 and CDR2 from the germline V gene are LGHNT and FRNRAP. The ends lost 5 bases at V and 5 bases at J; junction bases unmatched: 7. The CDR3 totals 15 residues. The CDR3 spells CASGRSGGEVDTQYF. The DNA of the CDR3 is TGTGCTAGTGGTCGAAGCGGGGGGGAGGTAGATACGCAGTATTTT. Together with reference TRBV12-5 and TRBJ2-3, the CDR3 gives the full variable domain: DARVTQTPRHKVTEMGQEVTMRCQPILGHNTVFWYRQTMMQGLELLAYFRNRAPLDDSGMPKDRFSAEMPDATLATLKIQPSEPRDSAVYFCASGRSGGEVDTQYFGPGTRLTVL.

The V and J genes are TRBV21-1 and TRBJ1-1. TRBV21-1 is flagged as a pseudogene. The CDR3 has 13 amino acids. CDR3 nucleotides: TGTGCCAGCAGCCCCTTAGCTCGGACTGAAGCTTTCTTT. This encodes CASSPLARTEAFF.

This clone has just one count. The chain has TRBV27 and TRBJ2-3; the match to TRBD1 covers 9 bases. J lost 8 bases, V lost 4 bases, and 19 bases had no gene match. Germline loops: CDR1 MNHEY, CDR2 SMNVEV (reference sequence). The CDR3 runs to 18 residues. For the CDR3, the DNA is TGTGCCAGCAGTTCCCAATCAACCGGGACAGGGTCGGGAGTTACGCAGTATTTT. Translated: CASSSQSTGTGSGVTQYF.

The rearrangement uses TRBV7-2 and TRBJ1-3; D call uncertain. CDR1 is SGHTA, CDR2 FQGNSA, per germline. Trimming stripped 5 bases from V and 0 bases from J, with 14 bases between. The CDR3 contains 16 residues. DNA for the CDR3: TGTGCCAGCAGCCCCCGCCAGGCTCACTCTGGAAACACCATATATTTT. It codes for CASSPRQAHSGNTIYF.

The chain is built from TRBV6-5 and TRBJ2-3, with 7 bases that match TRBD1. Germline V CDR1 and CDR2: MNHEY, SVGAGI. The CDR3 consists of 15 residues. The J segment lost 3 bases and the V segment lost 6 bases, leaving 9 bases of the junction unmatched. Here the CDR3 reads CASSRQGLGTDTQYF. The CDR3 DNA is TGTGCCAGCAGCCGACAGGGCCTGGGGACAGATACGCAGTATTTT.

V and J are TRBV7-2 and TRBJ1-5; 9 bases line up with TRBD1. Germline V gene data show CDR1 as SGHTA and CDR2 as FQGNSA. The V segment lost 3 bases and the J segment 8 bases; nucleotides outside the gene matches: 5. This CDR3 is built from 14 residues. The CDR3 DNA sequence: TGTGCCAGCAGCTTCACAGGGGGCGGCGAGCCCCAGCATTTT. This sequence encodes CASSFTGGGEPQHF.

This clone showed up just a few times. CDR3 residues: CATSDSQREVADTQYF. In nucleotides, the CDR3 is TGTGCCACCAGTGATTCCCAGCGGGAGGTCGCAGATACGCAGTATTTT. The chain is built from TRBV24-1 and TRBJ2-3, with TRBD2 matching over 9 bases. V was pared by 2 bases and J by 4 bases, with 6 bases of the junction left unmatched. CDR1 and CDR2 from the germline V gene are KGHDR and SFDVKD. This CDR3 has 16 amino acids.

V gene TRBV2 combines with J gene TRBJ2-3; D remains ambiguous. V gave up 5 bases and J gave up 4 bases, with 13 bases separating them. This CDR3 region has 14 residues. Germline V gene lookup returns CDR1 SNHLY and CDR2 FYNNEI. CDR3 sequence: CASSKSLLADTQYF. In DNA form, the CDR3 reads TGTGCCAGCAGTAAAAGCCTACTTGCAGATACGCAGTATTTT.

The J gene is TRBJ2-7, the V gene TRBV9; 10 positions agree with TRBD2. The germline V gene has CDR1 SGDLS and CDR2 YYNGEE. The CDR3 sequence is 16 residues long. J lost 0 bases, V lost 4 bases, and 7 bases had no gene match. This CDR3 reads CASSLSGTSASYEQYF. For the CDR3, the DNA is TGTGCCAGCAGCCTCTCCGGGACTAGCGCCTCCTACGAGCAGTACTTC.

The rearrangement links TRBV2 to TRBJ1-4, with TRBD1 identical over 7 bases. This CDR3 spans 14 amino acids. Germline V gives CDR1 SNHLY, CDR2 FYNNEI. Trimming cost V 6 bases and J 5 bases; bases outside gene matches: 6. The CDR3 protein is CASRPGTANEKLFF. The CDR3 DNA sequence: TGTGCCAGCAGGCCCGGGACAGCAAATGAAAAACTGTTTTTT. The full variable domain, with the rest looked up from reference TRBV2 and TRBJ1-4, is EPEVTQTPSHQVTQMGQEVILRCVPISNHLYFYWYRQILGQKVEFLVSFYNNEISEKSEIFDDQFSVERPDGSNFTLKIRSTKLEDSAMYFCASRPGTANEKLFFGSGTQLSVL.

The chain employs TRBV7-9 and TRBJ2-5, with 10 bases fitting TRBD2. This CDR3 comprises 15 residues. V gave up 3 bases and J gave up 5 bases; unmatched junction bases: 6. CDR1 and CDR2 (germline): SEHNR, FQNEAQ (reference sequence). CDR3 DNA: TGTGCCAGCAGCTTCAGTCTAGCGGGAGTTGAGACCCAGTACTTC. Encoded protein: CASSFSLAGVETQYF.

The chain combines TRBV10-2 with TRBJ2-3; D is perhaps TRBD1 (5 bases). Germline CDR1 and CDR2: WSHSY and SAAADI. The V and J ends lost 6 bases and 3 bases respectively, with 22 bases between them. The CDR3 runs to 17 residues. The CDR3 region is CASSAIQQDGRTDTQYF. The CDR3 coding sequence is TGCGCCAGCAGCGCCATTCAACAGGACGGCAGGACAGATACGCAGTATTTT.

The CDR3 coding sequence is TGTGCCAGCAGTTGGAGTCGGTTAAGCAATCAGCCCCAGCATTTT. It codes for CASSWSRLSNQPQHF. The chain employs TRBV6-5 and TRBJ1-5; D is undetermined. The V end lost 4 bases, the J end lost 1 base, and 11 bases lay between the germline ends. The CDR3 consists of 15 residues. CDR1 is MNHEY and CDR2 is SVGAGI in the germline V gene.

The chain combines TRBV6-5 with TRBJ2-7; 9 nucleotides agree with TRBD1. Per the germline V gene, CDR1 is MNHEY and CDR2 is SVGAGI. V shed 6 bases, J shed 5 bases, and the junction held 5 bases outside the gene matches. This CDR3 has 13 amino acids. The CDR3 DNA follows: TGTGCCAGCAGCTCCGGGACAGGGAACGAGCAGTACTTC. Translated: CASSSGTGNEQYF.

This rearrangement joins TRBV24-1 to TRBJ2-2; D perhaps matches TRBD2 (5 bases). This CDR3 contains 13 residues. CDR1 KGHDR and CDR2 SFDVKD come from the germline V gene. Between the trimmed V and J ends, which lost 6 bases and 1 base, there was a span of 5 bases. CDR3 region: CATSTRNTGELFF. DNA for the CDR3: TGTGCCACCAGTACTAGGAACACCGGGGAGCTGTTTTTT.

The gene calls are TRBV13 and TRBJ2-6, with D possibly being TRBD2 (5 bases). Germline V gene sequence: CDR1 PRHDT, CDR2 FYEKMQ (reference sequence). The CDR3 sequence is 15 residues long. The V end was cut by 5 bases, the J end by 1 base, with 9 bases between. CDR3 in amino acids: CASSTRGSGANVLTF. Here the CDR3 DNA reads TGTGCCAGCAGCACGCGAGGGTCTGGGGCCAACGTCCTGACTTTC.

J is TRBJ2-3 and V is TRBV24-1, with D perhaps TRBD1 (5 bases). Trimming removed 6 bases from V and 2 bases from J, with 17 bases in between. The CDR3 length is 16 residues. CDR1 is KGHDR and CDR2 is SFDVKD in the germline V gene. CDR3 region: CATSSTDKALTDTQYF. The DNA of the CDR3 is TGTGCCACCAGTTCCACGGACAAGGCCCTCACAGATACGCAGTATTTT.

V usage is TRBV2 and J usage is TRBJ1-2; 7 positions match TRBD1. V shed 10 bases and J 2 bases; nucleotides not matched to a gene: 13. In germline, CDR1 is SNHLY, CDR2 FYNNEI. This CDR3 is built from 15 residues. The DNA for the CDR3 is TGTGCCACCCACGGGACAGAGATTTTAAACTATGGCTACACCTTC. It is translated as CATHGTEILNYGYTF.